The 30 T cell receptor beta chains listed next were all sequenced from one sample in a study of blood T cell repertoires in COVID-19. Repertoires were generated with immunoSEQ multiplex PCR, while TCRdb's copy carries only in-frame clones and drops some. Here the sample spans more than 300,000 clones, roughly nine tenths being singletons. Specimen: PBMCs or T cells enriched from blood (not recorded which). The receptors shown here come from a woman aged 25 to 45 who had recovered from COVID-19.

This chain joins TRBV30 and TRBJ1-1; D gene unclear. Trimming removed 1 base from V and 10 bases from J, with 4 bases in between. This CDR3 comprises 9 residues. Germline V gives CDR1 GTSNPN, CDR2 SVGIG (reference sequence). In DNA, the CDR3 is TGTGCCTGGAGTGGACTAGCTTTCTTT. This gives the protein CAWSGLAFF. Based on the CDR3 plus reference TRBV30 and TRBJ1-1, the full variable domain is SQTIHQWPATLVQPVGSPLSLECTVEGTSNPNLYWYRQAAGRGLQLLFYSVGIGQISSEVPQNLSASRPQDRQFILSSKKLLLSDSGFYLCAWSGLAFFGQGTRLTVV.

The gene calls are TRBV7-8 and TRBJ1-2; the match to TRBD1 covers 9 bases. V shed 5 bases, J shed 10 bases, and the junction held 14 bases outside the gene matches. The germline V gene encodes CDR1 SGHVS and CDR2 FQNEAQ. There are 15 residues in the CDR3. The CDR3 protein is CASSPDGQGLESYTF. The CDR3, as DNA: TGTGCCAGCAGCCCGGATGGACAGGGGTTGGAGTCCTACACCTTC.

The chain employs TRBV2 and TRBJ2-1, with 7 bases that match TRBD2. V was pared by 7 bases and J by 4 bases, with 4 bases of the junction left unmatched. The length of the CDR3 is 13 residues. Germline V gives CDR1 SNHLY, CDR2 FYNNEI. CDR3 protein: CASTDGRYNEQFF. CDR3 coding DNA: TGTGCCAGCACCGACGGGAGGTACAATGAGCAGTTCTTC.

In nucleotides, the CDR3 is TGTGCCAGCAGCCAAGGCGGCCGTAACACTGAAGCTTTCTTT. Its protein product is CASSQGGRNTEAFF. V usage is TRBV3-1 (or the pseudogene TRBV3-2) and J usage is TRBJ1-1; D is undetermined. CDR3 length equals 14 residues. The V end lost 1 base, the J end lost 2 bases, and 8 bases lay between the germline ends. Per germline, CDR1 LGHDT and CDR2 YNNKEL (reference sequence).

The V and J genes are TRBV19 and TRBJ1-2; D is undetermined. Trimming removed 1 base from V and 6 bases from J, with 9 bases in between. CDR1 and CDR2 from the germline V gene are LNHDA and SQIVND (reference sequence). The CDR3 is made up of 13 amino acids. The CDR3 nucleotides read TGTGCCAGTAGTATAGGTACAGCCCATGGCTACACCTTC. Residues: CASSIGTAHGYTF.

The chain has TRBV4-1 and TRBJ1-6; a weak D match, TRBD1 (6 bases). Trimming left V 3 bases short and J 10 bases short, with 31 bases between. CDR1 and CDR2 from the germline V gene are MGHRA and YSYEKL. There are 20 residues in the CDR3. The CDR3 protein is CASSQPWGPQGRGSESPLHF. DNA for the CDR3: TGCGCCAGCAGCCAGCCTTGGGGACCGCAGGGCAGGGGATCGGAATCACCCCTCCACTTT.

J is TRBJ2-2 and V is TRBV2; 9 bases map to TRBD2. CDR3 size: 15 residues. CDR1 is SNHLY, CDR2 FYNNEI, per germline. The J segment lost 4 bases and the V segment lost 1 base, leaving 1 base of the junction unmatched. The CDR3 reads CASSEVRGGTGELFF. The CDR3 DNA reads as TGTGCCAGCAGTGAAGTGCGGGGGGGCACCGGGGAGCTGTTTTTT.

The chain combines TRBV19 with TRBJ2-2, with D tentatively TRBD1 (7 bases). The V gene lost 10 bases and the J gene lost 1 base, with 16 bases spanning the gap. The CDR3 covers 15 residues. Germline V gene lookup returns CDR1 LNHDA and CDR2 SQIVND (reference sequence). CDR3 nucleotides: TGTGCCACCAGAGGGGGGACAGTGAACACCGGGGAGCTGTTTTTT. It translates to CATRGGTVNTGELFF.

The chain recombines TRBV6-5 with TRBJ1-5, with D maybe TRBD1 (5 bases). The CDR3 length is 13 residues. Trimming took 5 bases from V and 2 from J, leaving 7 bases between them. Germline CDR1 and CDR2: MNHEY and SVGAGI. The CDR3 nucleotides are TGTGCCAGCAGTACAGGAGGCAATCAGCCCCAGCATTTT. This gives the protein CASSTGGNQPQHF.

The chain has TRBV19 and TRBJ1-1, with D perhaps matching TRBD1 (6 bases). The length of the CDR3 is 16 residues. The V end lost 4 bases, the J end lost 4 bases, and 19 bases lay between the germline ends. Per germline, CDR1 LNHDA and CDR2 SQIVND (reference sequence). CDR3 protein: CASSTRLQGAGTEAFF. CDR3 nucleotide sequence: TGTGCCAGTAGTACGCGATTACAGGGTGCAGGCACTGAAGCTTTCTTT.

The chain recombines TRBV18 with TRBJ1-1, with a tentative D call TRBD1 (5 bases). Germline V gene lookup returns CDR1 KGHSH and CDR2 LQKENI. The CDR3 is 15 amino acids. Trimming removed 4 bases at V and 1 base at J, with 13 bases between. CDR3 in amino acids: CASSRPAGPNTEAFF. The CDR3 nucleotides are TGTGCCAGCTCACGACCAGCAGGGCCGAACACTGAAGCTTTCTTT.

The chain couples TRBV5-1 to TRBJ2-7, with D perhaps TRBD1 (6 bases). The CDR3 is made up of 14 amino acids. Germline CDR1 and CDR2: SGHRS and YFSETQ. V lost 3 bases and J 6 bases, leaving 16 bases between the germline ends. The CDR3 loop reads CASSSGQRWGEQYF. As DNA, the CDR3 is TGCGCCAGCAGCTCCGGACAGCGCTGGGGCGAGCAGTACTTC.

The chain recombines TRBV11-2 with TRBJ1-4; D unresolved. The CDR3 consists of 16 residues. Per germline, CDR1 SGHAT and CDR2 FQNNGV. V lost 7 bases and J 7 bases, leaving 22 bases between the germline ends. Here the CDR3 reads CASTPNPTLTGEKLFF. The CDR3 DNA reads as TGTGCCAGCACCCCAAACCCCACCCTGACTGGTGAAAAACTGTTTTTT.

CDR3 sequence: CASSSERGNYEQYF. The CDR3, as DNA: TGTGCCAGCAGCTCAGAGCGGGGGAACTACGAGCAGTACTTC. The J gene is TRBJ2-7, the V gene TRBV7-2; 8 bases fit TRBD2. The length of the CDR3 is 14 residues. V trimming: 4 bases; J trimming: 3 bases; junction bases outside the gene matches: 5. CDR1 SGHTA and CDR2 FQGNSA come from the germline V gene.

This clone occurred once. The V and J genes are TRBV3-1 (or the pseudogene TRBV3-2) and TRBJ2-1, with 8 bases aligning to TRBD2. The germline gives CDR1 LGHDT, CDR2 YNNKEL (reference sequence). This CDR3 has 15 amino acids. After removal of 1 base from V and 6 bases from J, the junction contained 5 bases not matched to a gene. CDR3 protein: CASSQAYRGGNEQFF. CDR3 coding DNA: TGTGCCAGCAGCCAAGCATACCGGGGGGGCAATGAGCAGTTCTTC.

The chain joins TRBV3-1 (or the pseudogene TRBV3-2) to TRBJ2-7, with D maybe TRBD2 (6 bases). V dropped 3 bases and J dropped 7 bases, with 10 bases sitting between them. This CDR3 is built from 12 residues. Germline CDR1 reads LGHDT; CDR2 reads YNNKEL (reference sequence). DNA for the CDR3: TGTGCCAGCAGCCACCCTCGGGGGGAGCAGTACTTC. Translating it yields CASSHPRGEQYF.

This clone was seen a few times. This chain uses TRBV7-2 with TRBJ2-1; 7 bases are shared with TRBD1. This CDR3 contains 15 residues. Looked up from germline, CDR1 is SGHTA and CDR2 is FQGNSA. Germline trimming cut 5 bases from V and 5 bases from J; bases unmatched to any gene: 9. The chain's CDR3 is CASSPPVDRNNEQFF. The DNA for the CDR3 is TGTGCCAGCAGCCCGCCCGTGGACAGGAACAATGAGCAGTTCTTC. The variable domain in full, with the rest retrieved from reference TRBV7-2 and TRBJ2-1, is GAGVSQSPSNKVTEKGKDVELRCDPISGHTALYWYRQSLGQGLEFLIYFQGNSAPDKSGLPSDRFSAERTGGSVSTLTIQRTQQEDSAVYLCASSPPVDRNNEQFFGPGTRLTVL.

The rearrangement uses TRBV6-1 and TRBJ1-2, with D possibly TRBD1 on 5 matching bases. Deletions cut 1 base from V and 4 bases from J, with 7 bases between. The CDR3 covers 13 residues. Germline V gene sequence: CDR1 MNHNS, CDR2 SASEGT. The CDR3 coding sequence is TGTGCCAGCAGTGAAGGGGGCAGCTATGGCTACACCTTC. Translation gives CASSEGGSYGYTF.

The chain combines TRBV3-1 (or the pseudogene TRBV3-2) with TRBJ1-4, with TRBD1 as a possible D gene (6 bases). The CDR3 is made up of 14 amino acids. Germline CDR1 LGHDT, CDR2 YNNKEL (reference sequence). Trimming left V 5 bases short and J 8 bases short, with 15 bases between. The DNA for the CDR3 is TGTGCCAGCAGCAGCACAGGGCTTGAGGAAAAACTGTTTTTT. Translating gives CASSSTGLEEKLFF.

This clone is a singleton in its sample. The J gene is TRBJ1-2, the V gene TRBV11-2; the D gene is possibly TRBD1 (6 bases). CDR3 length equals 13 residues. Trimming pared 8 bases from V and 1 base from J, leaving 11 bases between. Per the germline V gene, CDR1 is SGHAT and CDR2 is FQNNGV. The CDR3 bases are TGTGCCAGCCTGGGGGGGCTTAACTATGGCTACACCTTC. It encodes CASLGGLNYGYTF.

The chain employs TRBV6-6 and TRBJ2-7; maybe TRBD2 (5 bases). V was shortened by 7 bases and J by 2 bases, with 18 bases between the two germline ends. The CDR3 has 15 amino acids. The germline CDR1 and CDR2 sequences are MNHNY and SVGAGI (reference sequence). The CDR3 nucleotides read TGTGCCAGCATCCCCGGTGGAAGAGGGACCTACGAGCAGTACTTC. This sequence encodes CASIPGGRGTYEQYF.

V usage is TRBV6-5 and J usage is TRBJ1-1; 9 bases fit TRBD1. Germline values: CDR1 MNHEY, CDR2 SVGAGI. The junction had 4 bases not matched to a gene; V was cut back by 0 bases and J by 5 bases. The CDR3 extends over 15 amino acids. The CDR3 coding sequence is TGTGCCAGCAGTTACTCGACAGGGGGATTGACTGAAGCTTTCTTT. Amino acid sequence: CASSYSTGGLTEAFF.

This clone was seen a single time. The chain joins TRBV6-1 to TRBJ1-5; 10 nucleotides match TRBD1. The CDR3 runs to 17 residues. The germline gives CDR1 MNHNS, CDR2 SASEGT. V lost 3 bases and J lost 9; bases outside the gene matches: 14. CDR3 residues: CASSDPSDRGHGRPQHF. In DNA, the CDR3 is TGTGCCAGCAGTGACCCCTCTGACAGGGGGCACGGCAGGCCCCAGCATTTT.

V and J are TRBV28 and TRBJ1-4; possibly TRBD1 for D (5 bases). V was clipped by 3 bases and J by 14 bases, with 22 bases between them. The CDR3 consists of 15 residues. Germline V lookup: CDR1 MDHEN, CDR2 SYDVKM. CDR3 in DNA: TGTGCCAGCAGTTTTCTGTCCCGACAGTCCTTGGGGCTGTTTTTT. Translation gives CASSFLSRQSLGLFF.

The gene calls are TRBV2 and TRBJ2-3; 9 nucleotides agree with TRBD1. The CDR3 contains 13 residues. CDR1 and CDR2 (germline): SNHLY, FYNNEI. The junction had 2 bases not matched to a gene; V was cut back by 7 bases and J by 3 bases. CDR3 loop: CASMGTGTDTQYF. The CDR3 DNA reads TGTGCCAGCATGGGGACAGGGACAGATACGCAGTATTTT.

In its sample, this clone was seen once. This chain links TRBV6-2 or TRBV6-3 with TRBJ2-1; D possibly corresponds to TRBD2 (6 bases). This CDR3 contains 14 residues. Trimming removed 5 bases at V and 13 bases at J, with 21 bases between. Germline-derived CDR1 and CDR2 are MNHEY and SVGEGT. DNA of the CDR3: TGTGCCAGCAGTCGTCTTAGCGGACTACCAGATCAGTTCTTC. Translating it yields CASSRLSGLPDQFF.

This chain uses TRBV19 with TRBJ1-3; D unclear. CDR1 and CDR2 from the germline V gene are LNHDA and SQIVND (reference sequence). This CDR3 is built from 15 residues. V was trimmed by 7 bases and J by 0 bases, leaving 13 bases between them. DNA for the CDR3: TGTGCCAGTACCTATGGGGAGAGCTCTGGAAACACCATATATTTT. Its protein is CASTYGESSGNTIYF.

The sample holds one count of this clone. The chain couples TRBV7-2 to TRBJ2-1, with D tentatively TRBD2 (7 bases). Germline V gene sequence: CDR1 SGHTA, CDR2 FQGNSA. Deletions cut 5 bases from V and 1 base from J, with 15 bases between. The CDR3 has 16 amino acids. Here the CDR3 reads CASSLGGGGSYNEQFF. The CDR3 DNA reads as TGTGCCAGCAGCCTGGGGGGCGGGGGTTCCTACAATGAGCAGTTCTTC.

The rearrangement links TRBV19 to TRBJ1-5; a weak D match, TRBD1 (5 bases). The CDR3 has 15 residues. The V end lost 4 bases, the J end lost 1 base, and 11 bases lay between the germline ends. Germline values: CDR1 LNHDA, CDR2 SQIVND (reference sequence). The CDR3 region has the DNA TGTGCCAGTAGTACACTTCGGGGGAGCAATCAGCCCCAGCATTTT. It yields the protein CASSTLRGSNQPQHF. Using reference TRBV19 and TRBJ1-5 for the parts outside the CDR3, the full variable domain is DGGITQSPKYLFRKEGQNVTLSCEQNLNHDAMYWYRQDPGQGLRLIYYSQIVNDFQKGDIAEGYSVSREKKESFPLTVTSAQKNPTAFYLCASSTLRGSNQPQHFGDGTRLSIL.

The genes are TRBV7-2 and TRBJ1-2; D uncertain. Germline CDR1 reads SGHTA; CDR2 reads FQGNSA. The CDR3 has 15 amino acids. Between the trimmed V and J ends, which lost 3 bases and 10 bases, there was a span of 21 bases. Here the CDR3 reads CASSFGLPPTIVYTF. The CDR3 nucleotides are TGTGCCAGCAGCTTCGGACTGCCGCCCACTATAGTCTACACCTTC. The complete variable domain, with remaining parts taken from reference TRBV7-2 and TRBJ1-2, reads GAGVSQSPSNKVTEKGKDVELRCDPISGHTALYWYRQSLGQGLEFLIYFQGNSAPDKSGLPSDRFSAERTGGSVSTLTIQRTQQEDSAVYLCASSFGLPPTIVYTFGSGTRLTVV.